This entry describes one TCR beta chain. Its antigen remains unknown. This sample is part of a study of beta chain features in type 1 diabetes. Findings of the study overall: All four CD4+ subsets from Type 1 diabetes patients carried moderately but significantly shorter TCRB CDR3s. VDJ junctions in type 1 diabetes patients carried more deletions and fewer insertions.

The sequenced template was cDNA made from the entire isolated RNA. Using immunoSEQ multiplex PCR, the repertoire was profiled, and TCRdb retains in-frame clones only, with some absent. The repertoire consists of 300,000 to 350,000 clones, with less than 10% occurring once and the leading ten covering 0.44%. This CDR3 has 20 residues. CDR1 and CDR2 from the germline V gene are SGDLS and YYNGEE. V lost 0 bases and J lost 0; bases outside the gene matches: 11. A CD45RO/CCR7/CD25/CD127/CD95/CD27 panel sorted naive, central memory, regulatory and stem cell-like memory CD4+ cells. This TCR came from a young woman in good health. Sequenced input: central memory CD4+ T cells from blood. This rearrangement joins TRBV9 to TRBJ2-4, with 11 nucleotides matching TRBD2. This CDR3 reads CASSVEGLAGGSLAKNIQYF. The CDR3, as DNA: TGTGCCAGCAGCGTAGAAGGCTTAGCGGGAGGGTCTTTAGCCAAAAACATTCAGTACTTC.